Listed here are 20 T cell receptor beta chains from one sample, sequenced in a study of control samples from healthy donors and cancer patients. TCRdb keeps only in-frame clones here, not all; method: immunoSEQ multiplex PCR. The table shows 350,000 to 450,000 clones, with over 75% occurring only once. Sequencing was done on a sample of PBMCs. These receptors all come from a man in his forties with head and neck cancer.

The V gene is TRBV5-1, the J gene TRBJ2-3, with a possible D match to TRBD2 (5 bases). V was trimmed by 3 bases and J by 0 bases, leaving 11 bases between them. This CDR3 contains 15 residues. Per the germline V gene, CDR1 is SGHRS and CDR2 is YFSETQ. In DNA form, the CDR3 reads TGCGCCAGCAGCTGGACTTTTCGCAGCACAGATACGCAGTATTTT. Its protein product is CASSWTFRSTDTQYF. Full variable domain (remainder filled in from reference TRBV5-1 and TRBJ2-3): KAGVTQTPRYLIKTRGQQVTLSCSPISGHRSVSWYQQTPGQGLQFLFEYFSETQRNKGNFPGRFSGRQFSNSRSEMNVSTLELGDSALYLCASSWTFRSTDTQYFGPGTRLTVL.

V is TRBV28 and J is TRBJ1-6, with no clear D. V lost 10 bases and J lost 1, with 8 bases in between. The CDR3 totals 13 residues. Germline V gene data show CDR1 as MDHEN and CDR2 as SYDVKM. CDR3 protein: CAISGSYNSPLHF. As DNA, the CDR3 is TGTGCCATTTCGGGGTCCTATAATTCACCCCTCCACTTT.

Only one count was recorded for this clone. This sequence joins TRBV4-1 and TRBJ1-5; perhaps TRBD1 as D (6 bases). CDR1 and CDR2 (germline): MGHRA, YSYEKL. CDR3 length equals 16 residues. V was pared by 0 bases and J by 3 bases, with 12 bases between. The CDR3 spells CASSQESAGVNQPQHF. The CDR3 DNA reads TGCGCCAGCAGCCAAGAAAGTGCAGGGGTCAATCAGCCCCAGCATTTT.

For the CDR3, the DNA is TGTGCCAGCAGCTTGGGGACAGGGGGGATGGCAGATACGCAGTATTTT. This encodes CASSLGTGGMADTQYF. The chain carries TRBV7-9 and TRBJ2-3, with 11 bases aligning to TRBD1. The CDR3 is 16 amino acids. V lost 3 bases and J lost 4; bases outside the gene matches: 6. Germline V lookup: CDR1 SEHNR, CDR2 FQNEAQ (reference sequence).

This chain links TRBV5-1 with TRBJ2-1, with 10 nucleotides matching TRBD2. Germline V CDR1 and CDR2: SGHRS, YFSETQ. The V segment lost 3 bases and the J segment 8 bases; nucleotides outside the gene matches: 11. This CDR3 region has 16 residues. The CDR3 bases are TGCGCCAGCAGCTCCGCTCCGGGACTAGCGTCGGATGAGCAGTTCTTC. Translated, it gives CASSSAPGLASDEQFF.

V and J are TRBV7-9 and TRBJ2-3; no reliable D call. The V end was cut by 5 bases, the J end by 8 bases, with 11 bases between. Germline-derived CDR1 and CDR2 are SEHNR and FQNEAQ (reference sequence). CDR3 length: 12 amino acids. CDR3 protein: CASSERSGTQYF. Written as DNA, the CDR3 is TGTGCCAGCAGCGAAAGAAGTGGTACGCAGTATTTT.

V and J are TRBV2 and TRBJ1-1; TRBD1 matches 8 bases. Germline V gives CDR1 SNHLY, CDR2 FYNNEI. Trimming at V came to 4 bases and at J to 4 bases, leaving 5 bases not matched to a gene. The CDR3 extends over 14 amino acids. The CDR3 here is CASSVNRGGTEAFF. The CDR3 DNA reads as TGTGCCAGCAGTGTTAACAGGGGGGGCACTGAAGCTTTCTTT.

This clone was observed a single time. The DNA for the CDR3 is TGTGCCAGTTCATCAGGGGCGTCTGGAAACACCATATATTTT. This sequence encodes CASSSGASGNTIYF. The chain is built from TRBV18 and TRBJ1-3, with D maybe TRBD1 (6 bases). There are 14 residues in the CDR3. Trimming stripped 9 bases from V and 1 base from J, with 13 bases between. In germline, CDR1 is KGHSH, CDR2 LQKENI. The full variable domain, its missing parts supplied by reference TRBV18 and TRBJ1-3, is NAGVMQNPRHLVRRRGQEARLRCSPMKGHSHVYWYRQLPEEGLKFMVYLQKENIIDESGMPKERFSAEFPKEGPSILRIQQVVRGDSAAYFCASSSGASGNTIYFGEGSWLTVV.

This clone was seen a few times. The chain carries TRBV3-1 (or the pseudogene TRBV3-2) and TRBJ2-2; D may be TRBD1 or TRBD2 (6 bases each). Trimming took off 3 bases at V and 6 bases at J, with 11 bases between the two ends. Germline CDR1 and CDR2: LGHDT and YNNKEL (reference sequence). The CDR3 totals 14 residues. For the CDR3, the DNA is TGTGCCAGCAGCCACCGAAGGGGGGCCGGGGAGCTGTTTTTT. Amino acids: CASSHRRGAGELFF.

This clone was detected only a few times. The V call is TRBV6-5, the J call TRBJ2-1; 8 nucleotides line up with TRBD2. The germline V gene encodes CDR1 MNHEY and CDR2 SVGAGI. This CDR3 spans 16 amino acids. Trimming took 0 bases from V and 2 from J; bases not matched to a gene: 3. In DNA, the CDR3 is TGTGCCAGCAGTTACTCAGGAGCGGGAGCCTACAATGAGCAGTTCTTC. Translation: CASSYSGAGAYNEQFF.

The chain links TRBV29-1 to TRBJ2-7; TRBD2 might be the D (6 bases). The V end was cut by 6 bases, the J end by 7 bases, with 22 bases between. The V gene's germline CDR1 is SQVTM and CDR2 ANQGSEA. The CDR3 loop spans 14 amino acids. DNA for the CDR3: TGCAGCGTCGGGACTCAGCGGACCTCGGGGGAGCAGTACTTC. This gives the protein CSVGTQRTSGEQYF.

This clone was seen just once. CDR3 amino acids: CASSESKTGGYNEQFF. CDR3 DNA sequence: TGCGCCAGCAGTGAGTCGAAGACAGGGGGCTACAATGAGCAGTTCTTC. V usage is TRBV10-1 and J usage is TRBJ2-1; the match to TRBD1 covers 9 bases. The CDR3 totals 16 residues. With V trimmed by 0 bases and J by 3 bases, 3 bases remained unmatched. CDR1 and CDR2 from the germline V gene are WNHNN and SYGVQD (reference sequence).

The chain combines TRBV7-9 with TRBJ1-6, with unresolved D. V lost 1 base to trimming and J lost 17 bases, with 15 bases between them. CDR3 size: 13 residues. Germline CDR1 and CDR2: SEHNR and FQNEAQ (reference sequence). The CDR3 loop is CASSLGLFTGFHF. CDR3 in DNA: TGTGCCAGCAGCTTAGGGCTTTTCACCGGGTTCCACTTT.

This sequence joins TRBV7-3 and TRBJ2-1, with 7 bases fitting TRBD2. The V gene's germline CDR1 is SGHTA and CDR2 FQGTGA. The junction had 2 bases not matched to a gene; V was cut back by 5 bases and J by 4 bases. The CDR3 length is 13 residues. CDR3 nucleotides: TGTGCCAGCAGCGGGGGGGTTTACAATGAGCAGTTCTTC. Protein sequence: CASSGGVYNEQFF.

The V call is TRBV9, the J call TRBJ2-5; perhaps TRBD1 as D (6 bases). V was shortened by 0 bases and J by 3 bases, with 6 bases between the two germline ends. The CDR3 runs 13 residues. Germline CDR1 reads SGDLS; CDR2 reads YYNGEE. CDR3 bases: TGTGCCAGCAGCGTAGACAGGGAAGAGACCCAGTACTTC. Translated, it gives CASSVDREETQYF.

The rearrangement links TRBV5-1 to TRBJ2-2; 16 bases agree with TRBD2. The CDR3 extends over 16 amino acids. With V trimmed by 5 bases and J by 6 bases, 4 bases remained unmatched. Germline V gene lookup returns CDR1 SGHRS and CDR2 YFSETQ. The CDR3 loop reads CASRSGLAGGPGELFF. DNA for the CDR3: TGCGCCAGCAGATCGGGACTAGCGGGGGGGCCCGGGGAGCTGTTTTTT. The whole variable domain, filled in from reference TRBV5-1 and TRBJ2-2, reads KAGVTQTPRYLIKTRGQQVTLSCSPISGHRSVSWYQQTPGQGLQFLFEYFSETQRNKGNFPGRFSGRQFSNSRSEMNVSTLELGDSALYLCASRSGLAGGPGELFFGEGSRLTVL.

The gene calls are TRBV4-2 and TRBJ2-3; 9 nucleotides align to TRBD2. The junction had 7 bases not matched to a gene; V was cut back by 0 bases and J by 6 bases. This CDR3 is 16 amino acids long. CDR1 is LGHNA and CDR2 is YNFKEQ in the germline V gene. This CDR3 reads CASSQEEGGGADTQYF. The CDR3 coding sequence is TGTGCCAGCAGCCAAGAAGAGGGCGGGGGGGCCGATACGCAGTATTTT.

The rearrangement links TRBV5-6 to TRBJ1-2, with D possibly being TRBD1 (5 bases). The CDR3 covers 17 residues. Trimming took 4 bases from V and 8 from J, leaving 27 bases between them. Germline CDR1 reads SGHDT; CDR2 reads YYEEEE. The CDR3 protein is CASSPATAGLHKGGYTF. The DNA for the CDR3 is TGTGCCAGCAGCCCTGCAACCGCTGGACTCCATAAGGGGGGCTACACCTTC.

This clone occurred a few times. The CDR3, as DNA: TGCGCCAGATCCCCGGGACAGGGCTTCGGTCAGCCCCAGCATTTT. The encoded protein is CARSPGQGFGQPQHF. The genes are TRBV4-1 and TRBJ1-5, with 9 bases aligning to TRBD1. Unmatched junction bases numbered 12, after V lost 9 bases and J lost 6 bases. This CDR3 comprises 15 residues. Per the germline V gene, CDR1 is MGHRA and CDR2 is YSYEKL.

The CDR3 is CASSYLQLVGGNSPLHF. In nucleotides, the CDR3 is TGTGCCAGCAGCTATCTACAACTAGTCGGAGGGAATTCACCCCTCCACTTT. The chain employs TRBV28 and TRBJ1-6, with unresolved D. The ends were cut back, 6 bases at V and 7 bases at J, with 22 bases in the middle. CDR1 MDHEN and CDR2 SYDVKM come from the germline V gene. The CDR3 is 17 residues long. Drawing the rest from reference TRBV28 and TRBJ1-6, the complete variable domain is DVKVTQSSRYLVKRTGEKVFLECVQDMDHENMFWYRQDPGLGLRLIYFSYDVKMKEKGDIPEGYSVSREKKERFSLILESASTNQTSMYLCASSYLQLVGGNSPLHFGNGTRLTVT.